This TCR beta chain was sequenced during a study of T cell repertoires in cytomegalovirus infection. General observations from the study: HLA-C-restricted CMV clonotypes gave the most frequent clonotype in two of eight donors.

As for this clonotype: As yet, its antigen is unknown.

TCRdb redid the calling of the reads with MiXCR, one entry per CDR3 protein. The data contain about 740,000 distinct CDR3 sequences, approximately 33% of them singletons. The V end lost 2 bases, the J end lost 2 bases, and 12 bases lay between the germline ends. CDR1 is LNHDA and CDR2 is SQIVND in the germline V gene (reference sequence). The CDR3 has 15 amino acids. V gene TRBV19 combines with J gene TRBJ1-1; D gene unclear. Sequencing was performed on cultured PBMCs, taken from culture after CMV antigen stimulation. The TCR sequence derives from a human donor in good health (CMV status not recorded). Some clones in this sample may be carry-over from other donors' samples. The CDR3 sequence: CASSINGWGNTEAFF. The CDR3 coding sequence is TGTGCCAGTAGTATAAACGGGTGGGGAAACACTGAAGCTTTCTTT.